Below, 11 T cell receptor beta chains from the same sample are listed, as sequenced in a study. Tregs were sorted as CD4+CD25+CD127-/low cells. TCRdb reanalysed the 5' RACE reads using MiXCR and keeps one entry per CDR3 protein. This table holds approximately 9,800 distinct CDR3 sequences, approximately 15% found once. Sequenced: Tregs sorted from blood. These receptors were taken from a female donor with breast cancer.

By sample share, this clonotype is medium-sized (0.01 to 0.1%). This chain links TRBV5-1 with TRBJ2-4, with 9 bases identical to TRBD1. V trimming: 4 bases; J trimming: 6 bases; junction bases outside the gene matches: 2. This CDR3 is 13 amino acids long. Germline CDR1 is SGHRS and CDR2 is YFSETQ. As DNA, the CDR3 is TGCGCCAGCAGCCTGGGACAGGGAAACATTCAGTACTTC. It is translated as CASSLGQGNIQYF.

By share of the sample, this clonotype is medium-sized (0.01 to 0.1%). The CDR3 loop is CASSPRPDATNEKLFF. The CDR3 nucleotides read TGTGCCAGCTCACCGCGTCCGGATGCAACTAATGAAAAACTGTTTTTT. The rearrangement links TRBV18 to TRBJ1-4; D ambiguous. Germline V lookup: CDR1 KGHSH, CDR2 LQKENI. V lost 3 bases and J 0 bases, leaving 11 bases between the germline ends. The CDR3 runs to 16 residues.

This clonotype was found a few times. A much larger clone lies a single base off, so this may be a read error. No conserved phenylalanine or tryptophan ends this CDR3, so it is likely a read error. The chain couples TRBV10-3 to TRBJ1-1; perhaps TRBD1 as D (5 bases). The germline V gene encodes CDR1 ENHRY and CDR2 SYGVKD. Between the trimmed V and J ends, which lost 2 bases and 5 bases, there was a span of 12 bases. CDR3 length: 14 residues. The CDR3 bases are TGTGCCATCAGTGAGGGGGGGGAAGGGACTGAAGCTTTCCTT. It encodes CAISEGGEGTEAFL.

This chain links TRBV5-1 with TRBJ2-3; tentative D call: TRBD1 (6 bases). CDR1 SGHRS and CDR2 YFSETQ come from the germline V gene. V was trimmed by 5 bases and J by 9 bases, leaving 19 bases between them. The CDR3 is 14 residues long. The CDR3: CASRQGPSTGTQYF. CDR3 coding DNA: TGCGCCAGCAGACAGGGCCCAAGCACAGGCACGCAGTATTTT.

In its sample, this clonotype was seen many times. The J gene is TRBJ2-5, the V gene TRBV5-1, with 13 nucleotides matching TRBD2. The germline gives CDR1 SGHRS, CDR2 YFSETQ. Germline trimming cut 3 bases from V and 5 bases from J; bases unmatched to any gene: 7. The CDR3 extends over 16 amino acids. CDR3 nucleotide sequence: TGCGCCAGCAGCTGGACTAGCGGGAGTGGTCTGGAGACCCAGTACTTC. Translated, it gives CASSWTSGSGLETQYF.

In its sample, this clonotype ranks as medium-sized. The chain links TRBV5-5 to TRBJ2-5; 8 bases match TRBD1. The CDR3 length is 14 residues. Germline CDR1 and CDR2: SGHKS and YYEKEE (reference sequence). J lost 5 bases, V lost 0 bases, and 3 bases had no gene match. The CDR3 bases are TGTGCCAGCAGCTTGGGACAGGGGTTGGAGACCCAGTACTTC. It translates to CASSLGQGLETQYF.

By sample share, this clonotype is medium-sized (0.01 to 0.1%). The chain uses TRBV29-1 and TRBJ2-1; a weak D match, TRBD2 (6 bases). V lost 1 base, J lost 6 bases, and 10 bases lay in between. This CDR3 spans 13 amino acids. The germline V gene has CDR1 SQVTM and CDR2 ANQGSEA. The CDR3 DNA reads TGCAGCGTTGAAGGGTGGGAGGCCAATGAGCAGTTCTTC. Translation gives CSVEGWEANEQFF.

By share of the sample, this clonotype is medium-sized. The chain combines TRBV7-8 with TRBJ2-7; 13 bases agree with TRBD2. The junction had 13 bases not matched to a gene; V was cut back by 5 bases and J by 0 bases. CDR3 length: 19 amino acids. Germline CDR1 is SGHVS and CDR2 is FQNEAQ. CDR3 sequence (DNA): TGTGCCAGCAGCCCAGTAATAAGGACTAGCGGGAGTTACTCCTACGAGCAGTACTTC. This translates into CASSPVIRTSGSYSYEQYF. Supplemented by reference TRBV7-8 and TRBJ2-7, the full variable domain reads GAGVSQSPRYKVAKRGQDVALRCDPISGHVSLFWYQQALGQGPEFLTYFQNEAQLDKSGLPSDRFFAERPEGSVSTLKIQRTQQEDSAVYLCASSPVIRTSGSYSYEQYFGPGTRLTVT.

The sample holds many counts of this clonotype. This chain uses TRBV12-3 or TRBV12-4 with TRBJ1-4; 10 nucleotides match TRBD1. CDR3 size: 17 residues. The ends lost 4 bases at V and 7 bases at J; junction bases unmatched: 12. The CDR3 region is CASSSSRDRGGSEKLFF. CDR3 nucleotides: TGTGCCAGCAGTTCCTCCCGGGACAGGGGAGGAAGTGAAAAACTGTTTTTT.

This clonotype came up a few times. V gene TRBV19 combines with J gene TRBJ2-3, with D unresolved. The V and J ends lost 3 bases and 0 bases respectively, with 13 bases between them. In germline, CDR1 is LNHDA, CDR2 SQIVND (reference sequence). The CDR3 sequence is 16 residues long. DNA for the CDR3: TGTGCCAGTAGTATTACCCGGACCGTCAGCACAGATACGCAGTATTTT. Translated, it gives CASSITRTVSTDTQYF.

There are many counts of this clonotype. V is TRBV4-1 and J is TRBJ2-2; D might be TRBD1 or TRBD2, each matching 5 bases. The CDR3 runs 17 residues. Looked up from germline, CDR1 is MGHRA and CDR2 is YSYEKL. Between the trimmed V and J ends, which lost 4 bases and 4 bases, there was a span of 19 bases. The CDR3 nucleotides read TGCGCCAGCAGCCCTAGGGGAGTCAGGGTTCCCACCGGGGAGCTGTTTTTT. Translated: CASSPRGVRVPTGELFF.